What follows is one TCR beta chain and its context. Its antigen remains unidentified. The data are from a study of T-cell memory formation after mild COVID-19. Whole-study context: Clustering of TCRs was largely donor specific. Study-level findings and limits: Shrinking CD4+ clones were chiefly CM and EM; CD8+ ones were chiefly EMRA. The finding that pre-infection memory included some responding clones suggested that cross-reactive memory joined.

Trimming removed 1 base from V and 4 bases from J, with 4 bases in between. From germline, CDR1 is MNHEY and CDR2 SVGEGT. The CDR3 sequence is 12 residues long. TCRdb reanalysed the 5' RACE reads using MiXCR and keeps one entry per CDR3 protein. This table holds under 300,000 distinct CDR3 sequences, around 17% found once. The source material was PBMCs or a T cell subset sorted from them (not recorded which). This TCR derives from a man younger than 35 who had mild COVID-19 (a few samples of this study predate the infection). Cell type and time point are not known. The chain recombines TRBV6-2 or TRBV6-3 with TRBJ2-5; the D is unclear. For the CDR3, the DNA is TGTGCCAGCAGTTACTTTGGAGAGACCCAGTACTTC. Translation gives CASSYFGETQYF.